Each of the 28 T cell receptor beta chains below was sequenced from the same sample in a study of blood T cell repertoires in COVID-19. This table comes from immunoSEQ multiplex PCR, and its TCRdb copy is limited to in-frame clones, with some not included. Of approximately 350,000 clones listed, about four fifths were seen once; the top ten hold approximately 3.1%. Source material: peripheral blood. These TCRs come from a man between 25 and 39 years old with active or convalescent COVID-19.

CDR3 sequence: CASSLGGQGNSPLHF. CDR3 DNA: TGTGCCAGCAGCTTAGGAGGACAGGGCAATTCACCCCTCCACTTT. The rearrangement links TRBV11-2 to TRBJ1-6; 8 nucleotides line up with TRBD1. Unmatched junction bases numbered 3, after V lost 1 base and J lost 7 bases. CDR3 length equals 15 residues. Germline CDR1 is SGHAT and CDR2 is FQNNGV. Variable domain in full (rest from reference TRBV11-2 and TRBJ1-6): EAGVAQSPRYKIIEKRQSVAFWCNPISGHATLYWYQQILGQGPKLLIQFQNNGVVDDSQLPKDRFSAERLKGVDSTLKIQPAKLEDSAVYLCASSLGGQGNSPLHFGNGTRLTVT.

J is TRBJ2-7 and V is TRBV30; no definite D call. From germline, CDR1 is GTSNPN and CDR2 SVGIG (reference sequence). The CDR3 runs 12 residues. V was shortened by 4 bases and J by 1 base, with 8 bases between the two germline ends. CDR3 sequence (DNA): TGTGCCTGGAAGCCGCCTTCCTACGAGCAGTACTTC. As protein: CAWKPPSYEQYF.

The genes are TRBV9 and TRBJ1-6; no reliable D call. The V end lost 3 bases, the J end lost 7 bases, and 11 bases lay between the germline ends. CDR1 and CDR2 from the germline V gene are SGDLS and YYNGEE. CDR3 length: 14 residues. In nucleotides, the CDR3 is TGTGCCAGCAGCGAAACTCGCGGGAATTCACCCCTCCACTTT. Translating it yields CASSETRGNSPLHF.

V and J are TRBV7-2 and TRBJ1-1; D not certain. The CDR3 extends over 13 amino acids. The V and J ends lost 5 bases and 4 bases respectively, with 11 bases between them. Germline values: CDR1 SGHTA, CDR2 FQGNSA. CDR3 coding DNA: TGTGCCAGCAGCCCCCCGGGGTTCACTGAAGCTTTCTTT. The encoded protein is CASSPPGFTEAFF. Drawing the rest from reference TRBV7-2 and TRBJ1-1, the complete variable domain is GAGVSQSPSNKVTEKGKDVELRCDPISGHTALYWYRQSLGQGLEFLIYFQGNSAPDKSGLPSDRFSAERTGGSVSTLTIQRTQQEDSAVYLCASSPPGFTEAFFGQGTRLTVV.

This chain joins TRBV15 and TRBJ1-1; D remains ambiguous. In germline, CDR1 is LNHNV, CDR2 YYDKDF (reference sequence). This CDR3 has 13 amino acids. Trimming removed 0 bases at V and 9 bases at J, with 11 bases between. The CDR3 loop is CATSRDPSYQAFF. For the CDR3, the DNA is TGTGCCACCAGCAGAGATCCCTCCTATCAAGCTTTCTTT.

The chain employs TRBV7-2 and TRBJ1-2; possible D gene TRBD1, 5 bases. Trimming cost V 2 bases and J 4 bases, with 8 bases left between them. Germline CDR1 reads SGHTA; CDR2 reads FQGNSA. CDR3 size: 13 residues. The CDR3 reads CASSLRQSYGYTF. The CDR3 DNA is TGTGCCAGCAGCTTAAGACAGTCCTATGGCTACACCTTC.

The chain joins TRBV7-2 to TRBJ2-7; tentatively, D is TRBD1 (6 bases). The CDR3 contains 14 residues. Germline CDR1 reads SGHTA; CDR2 reads FQGNSA. Trimming cost V 6 bases and J 3 bases, with 15 bases left between them. DNA of the CDR3: TGTGCCAGCAGTACAGGGTCGCGTGTCTACGAGCAGTACTTC. Translated: CASSTGSRVYEQYF.

The chain combines TRBV19 with TRBJ2-7; D is perhaps TRBD1 (5 bases). V shed 2 bases and J shed 3 bases, with 23 bases lying between them. The V gene's germline CDR1 is LNHDA and CDR2 SQIVND (reference sequence). The CDR3 consists of 18 residues. CDR3 DNA sequence: TGTGCCAGTAGTATACGGTCTATTGTGGGGCATGGGAACTACGAGCAGTACTTC. Protein sequence: CASSIRSIVGHGNYEQYF.

The chain has TRBV7-2 and TRBJ1-1; tentative D call: TRBD1 (5 bases). Trimming stripped 6 bases from V and 1 base from J, with 12 bases between. CDR3 length: 14 amino acids. In germline, CDR1 is SGHTA, CDR2 FQGNSA. CDR3 region: CASSPGQGNTEAFF. The CDR3 DNA reads TGTGCCAGCAGTCCCGGGCAGGGGAACACTGAAGCTTTCTTT.

CDR3 DNA sequence: TGTGCCAGTGGCTGGACTAGCGGAGGCAATGAGCAGTTCTTC. Its translation is CASGWTSGGNEQFF. The rearrangement links TRBV19 to TRBJ2-1; 10 bases align to TRBD2. CDR3 length: 14 residues. The germline CDR1 and CDR2 sequences are LNHDA and SQIVND (reference sequence). Losses at the gene ends were 8 bases for V and 6 bases for J; bases not matched to a gene: 7.

The CDR3: CAWGTGAMNTEAFF. CDR3 coding DNA: TGTGCCTGGGGGACAGGGGCGATGAACACTGAAGCTTTCTTT. The chain recombines TRBV30 with TRBJ1-1; 10 bases agree with TRBD1. Germline trimming cut 5 bases from V and 0 bases from J; bases unmatched to any gene: 3. In germline, CDR1 is GTSNPN, CDR2 SVGIG (reference sequence). The CDR3 has 14 residues.

This chain connects TRBV15 to TRBJ2-5, with no clear D. V dropped 0 bases and J dropped 5 bases, with 7 bases sitting between them. The CDR3 is 13 residues long. Germline-derived CDR1 and CDR2 are LNHNV and YYDKDF (reference sequence). The CDR3 sequence: CATSRDSAETQYF. CDR3 DNA sequence: TGTGCCACCAGCAGAGACAGCGCCGAGACCCAGTACTTC.

The rearrangement links TRBV28 to TRBJ1-1; D is perhaps TRBD1 (5 bases). This CDR3 is 12 amino acids long. The ends were cut back, 1 base at V and 11 bases at J, with 11 bases in the middle. Germline CDR1 and CDR2: MDHEN and SYDVKM. The CDR3 DNA sequence: TGTGCCAGCAGTTTATTACAGGAGAGTGCTTTCTTT. This gives the protein CASSLLQESAFF.

The V gene is TRBV11-2, the J gene TRBJ2-3, with 12 bases lining up with TRBD2. The CDR3 totals 17 residues. With 4 bases clipped from V and 4 bases from J, the junction kept 9 bases outside the gene matches. Germline V CDR1 and CDR2: SGHAT, FQNNGV. The CDR3 bases are TGTGCCAGCAGCTCCCGACTAGCGGGAGCGAGGGCAGATACGCAGTATTTT. Protein sequence: CASSSRLAGARADTQYF.

This rearrangement joins TRBV19 to TRBJ2-3, with 11 bases identical to TRBD2. The CDR3 has 15 residues. The germline gives CDR1 LNHDA, CDR2 SQIVND (reference sequence). The J segment lost 3 bases and the V segment lost 7 bases, leaving 6 bases of the junction unmatched. The CDR3 DNA reads as TGTGCCAGTACCATCACTAGCGGGAGAACAGATACGCAGTATTTT. The encoded protein is CASTITSGRTDTQYF.

The chain carries TRBV9 and TRBJ1-2; 10 nucleotides line up with TRBD1. The length of the CDR3 is 15 residues. Germline V CDR1 and CDR2: SGDLS, YYNGEE. The ends lost 0 bases at V and 3 bases at J; junction bases unmatched: 2. CDR3 sequence (DNA): TGTGCCAGCAGCGTAGGGACAGGGGGACACTATGGCTACACCTTC. Encoded protein: CASSVGTGGHYGYTF.

J is TRBJ2-3 and V is TRBV7-3; 10 bases fit TRBD2. With 2 bases clipped from V and 1 base from J, the junction kept 3 bases outside the gene matches. The CDR3 spans 16 residues. Germline CDR1 SGHTA, CDR2 FQGTGA. The CDR3 protein is CASSLAGTSGTDTQYF. The DNA for the CDR3 is TGTGCCAGCAGCTTAGCGGGGACTAGCGGCACAGATACGCAGTATTTT.

V is TRBV5-1 and J is TRBJ1-5; 7 bases are a match to TRBD1. The CDR3 has 14 amino acids. CDR1 is SGHRS, CDR2 YFSETQ, per germline. J was trimmed by 6 bases and V by 0 bases; bases with no gene match: 3. CDR3 bases: TGCGCCAGCAGCTTGGGACAGGGTGGTCAGCCCCAGCATTTT. Translated: CASSLGQGGQPQHF.

The chain combines TRBV11-2 with TRBJ2-1; D might be TRBD1 (5 bases). Trimming left V 3 bases short and J 5 bases short, with 14 bases between. CDR3 length: 15 residues. From germline, CDR1 is SGHAT and CDR2 FQNNGV. CDR3 loop: CASSFNAVGHNEQFF. CDR3 nucleotide sequence: TGTGCCAGCAGCTTTAACGCGGTGGGGCACAATGAGCAGTTCTTC.

V gene TRBV7-3 combines with J gene TRBJ2-1; 7 positions match TRBD2. The V gene's germline CDR1 is SGHTA and CDR2 FQGTGA. Germline trimming cut 5 bases from V and 9 bases from J; bases unmatched to any gene: 7. This CDR3 is 13 amino acids long. CDR3: CASSPGLGSEQFF. In DNA, the CDR3 is TGTGCCAGCAGCCCTGGACTAGGGAGTGAGCAGTTCTTC. The full variable domain, with the rest looked up from reference TRBV7-3 and TRBJ2-1, is GAGVSQTPSNKVTEKGKYVELRCDPISGHTALYWYRQSLGQGPEFLIYFQGTGAADDSGLPNDRFFAVRPEGSVSTLKIQRTERGDSAVYLCASSPGLGSEQFFGPGTRLTVL.

The V gene is TRBV13, the J gene TRBJ2-3, with 16 nucleotides matching TRBD2. Germline loops: CDR1 PRHDT, CDR2 FYEKMQ (reference sequence). The V segment lost 5 bases and the J segment 7 bases; nucleotides outside the gene matches: 9. CDR3 size: 17 residues. In nucleotides, the CDR3 is TGTGCCAGCAGCCTCGGGACTAGCGGGGGGGCCGGAAATACGCAGTATTTT. It translates to CASSLGTSGGAGNTQYF.

The J gene is TRBJ1-2, the V gene TRBV4-1, with a weak D call TRBD1 (6 bases). The germline V gene encodes CDR1 MGHRA and CDR2 YSYEKL. V dropped 0 bases and J dropped 6 bases, with 14 bases sitting between them. The CDR3 has 15 residues. The CDR3 spells CASSQDPRGRNGYTF. The CDR3 region has the DNA TGCGCCAGCAGCCAAGACCCCAGGGGACGGAATGGCTACACCTTC.

This sequence joins TRBV3-1 (or the pseudogene TRBV3-2) and TRBJ1-2; D not resolved. CDR1 LGHDT and CDR2 YNNKEL come from the germline V gene (reference sequence). V was shortened by 1 base and J by 8 bases, with 14 bases between the two germline ends. The CDR3 runs to 14 residues. The CDR3 is CASSQGPYSIGYTF. In DNA, the CDR3 is TGTGCCAGCAGCCAAGGTCCATATAGTATCGGCTACACCTTC.

The genes are TRBV19 and TRBJ1-2; D gene ambiguous. V shed 3 bases and J shed 6 bases, with 14 bases lying between them. The germline V gene encodes CDR1 LNHDA and CDR2 SQIVND (reference sequence). The CDR3 spans 14 residues. DNA for the CDR3: TGTGCCAGTAGTATCTTGGCAGTACGCAATGGCTACACCTTC. This encodes CASSILAVRNGYTF. The entire variable domain, with the rest obtained from reference TRBV19 and TRBJ1-2, is as follows: DGGITQSPKYLFRKEGQNVTLSCEQNLNHDAMYWYRQDPGQGLRLIYYSQIVNDFQKGDIAEGYSVSREKKESFPLTVTSAQKNPTAFYLCASSILAVRNGYTFGSGTRLTVV.

The chain employs TRBV7-2 and TRBJ1-3, with TRBD1 matching over 8 bases. CDR1 is SGHTA and CDR2 is FQGNSA in the germline V gene. Trimming took 5 bases from V and 4 from J; bases not matched to a gene: 4. The CDR3 contains 14 residues. The CDR3 region is CASSPDRVGNTIYF. The CDR3 region has the DNA TGTGCCAGCAGCCCGGACAGGGTAGGAAACACCATATATTTT.

This clone has more than one count but fewer than ten. V gene TRBV7-6 combines with J gene TRBJ1-6; 9 nucleotides line up with TRBD1. V shed 5 bases, J shed 9 bases, and the junction held 8 bases outside the gene matches. The CDR3 length is 15 residues. In germline, CDR1 is SGHVS, CDR2 FNYEAQ. The CDR3 protein is CASSLEGQGRSPLHF. The CDR3 region has the DNA TGTGCCAGCAGCCTAGAGGGACAGGGTCGTTCACCCCTCCACTTT.

This chain connects TRBV30 to TRBJ1-4; maybe TRBD1 (6 bases). CDR1 and CDR2 (germline): GTSNPN, SVGIG (reference sequence). This CDR3 is 16 amino acids long. Trimming took off 1 base at V and 3 bases at J, with 15 bases between the two ends. The CDR3 region is CAWSGLGAGANEKLFF. The CDR3 nucleotides read TGTGCCTGGAGTGGATTGGGGGCGGGAGCTAATGAAAAACTGTTTTTT.

The chain couples TRBV7-9 to TRBJ2-5, with 9 bases identical to TRBD1. Unmatched junction bases numbered 11, after V lost 4 bases and J lost 5 bases. The CDR3 covers 16 residues. CDR1 and CDR2 from the germline V gene are SEHNR and FQNEAQ (reference sequence). In DNA, the CDR3 is TGTGCCAGCAGCTCTGTGGGGACAGGGCGAACGGAGACCCAGTACTTC. Translating it yields CASSSVGTGRTETQYF.